This T cell receptor (beta chain) is drawn from a study of post-analysis software for immune sequencing data. Study conclusions and caveats: A handful of TRBV segments appeared more often in patients than in controls, and TRBV5-6, TRBV5-1 and TRBV20-1 were among these. There was significantly lower normalized Chao1 diversity in multiple sclerosis patients than in controls.

In regard to this clonotype: The antigen is unknown.

Unique-molecular-identifier-tagged TCR beta cDNA libraries were used. TCRdb re-analysed the PCR reads in MiXCR, keeping a single row per CDR3 protein. The table shows 350,000 to 450,000 distinct CDR3 sequences, with approximately 42% occurring only once. This CDR3 is built from 12 residues. Between the trimmed V and J ends, which lost 5 bases and 10 bases, there was a span of 15 bases. The gene calls are TRBV12-3 or TRBV12-4 and TRBJ2-7; maybe TRBD2 (5 bases). This sequence was found in a girl aged 2 to 9 with multiple sclerosis. Source material: blood. CDR3 coding DNA: TGTGCCAGCAGTCCGGGGTATGAAAGACAGTACTTC. Protein: CASSPGYERQYF.